This T cell receptor beta chain was captured in a study of metastatic and nonmetastatic thyroid tumors. Study summary: Samples came from malignant and benign thyroid patients, and repertoires were compared across blood and tumor or nodule tissue. The study's findings and limits: Compared with benign nodules, malignant thyroid tumors were reported to have significantly higher TCR beta diversity in both blood and tumor.

CDR1 is MNHNS and CDR2 is SASEGT in the germline V gene. There are 15 residues in the CDR3. After removal of 2 bases from V and 4 bases from J, the junction contained 0 bases not matched to a gene. There were no patients who had received any treatment before thyroid surgery. As processed by the authors: The study took CDR3 differences across clinicopathological groups and made a distant-metastasis classifier for papillary thyroid cancer from them. TCRdb reprocessed the PCR reads via MiXCR. The V and J calls were determined by TCRdb, not by the authors. The sample shows around 34,000 clones, about 21% of them seen only once. This clone came up a few times. Its antigen remains unknown.

Sequencing was performed on tumor tissue. J is TRBJ2-4 and V is TRBV6-1; 12 bases fit TRBD2. This receptor was taken from a male donor with papillary thyroid cancer or a benign thyroid nodule (not recorded which). Some clones in this sample may be carry-over from other donors' samples. CDR3 sequence (DNA): TGTGCCAGCAGTGAACTAGCGGGGGGGAAAAACATTCAGTACTTC. Translating gives CASSELAGGKNIQYF.